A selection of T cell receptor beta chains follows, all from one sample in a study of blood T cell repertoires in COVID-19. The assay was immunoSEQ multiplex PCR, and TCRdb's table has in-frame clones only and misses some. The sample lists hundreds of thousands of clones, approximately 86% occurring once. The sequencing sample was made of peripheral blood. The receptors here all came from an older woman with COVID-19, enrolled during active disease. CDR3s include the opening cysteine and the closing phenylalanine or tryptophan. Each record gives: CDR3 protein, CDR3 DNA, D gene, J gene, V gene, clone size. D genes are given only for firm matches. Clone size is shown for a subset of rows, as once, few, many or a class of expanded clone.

CDR3: CAIRQGTEAFF
DNA: TGTGCCATCAGACAGGGCACTGAAGCTTTCTTT
D: NA
J: TRBJ1-1
V: TRBV10-3
size: NA

CDR3: CASHHGQGRYSNQPQHF
DNA: TGTGCCAGTCACCACGGACAGGGGAGATATAGCAATCAGCCCCAGCATTTT
D: TRBD1
J: TRBJ1-5
V: TRBV19
size: NA

CDR3: CASSLRLAADTDTQYF
DNA: TGTGCCAGCAGCCTTAGACTAGCCGCGGACACAGATACGCAGTATTTT
D: TRBD2
J: TRBJ2-3
V: TRBV14
size: once

CDR3: CATSDLARGDSPLHF
DNA: TGTGCCACCAGTGATTTGGCCAGGGGAGATTCACCCCTCCACTTT
D: NA
J: TRBJ1-6
V: TRBV24-1
size: NA

CDR3: CASSLRHTDTQYF
DNA: TGTGCCAGCAGTTTGAGACACACAGATACGCAGTATTTT
D: NA
J: TRBJ2-3
V: TRBV12-3/TRBV12-4
size: NA

CDR3: CASSQDWTAGLWNEQFF
DNA: TGCGCCAGCAGCCAAGATTGGACGGCGGGGCTGTGGAATGAGCAGTTCTTC
D: NA
J: TRBJ2-1
V: TRBV4-3
size: once

CDR3: CASSLDPTDTQYF
DNA: TGTGCCAGCAGCTTAGATCCAACAGATACGCAGTATTTT
D: NA
J: TRBJ2-3
V: TRBV11-3
size: NA

CDR3: CASSFRDRDGKLFF
DNA: TGTGCCAGCAGCTTCCGGGACAGGGATGGAAAACTGTTTTTT
D: TRBD1
J: TRBJ1-4
V: TRBV11-3
size: NA

CDR3: CASSQVVGSSYEQYF
DNA: TGCGCCAGCAGCCAAGTTGTTGGGAGCTCCTACGAGCAGTACTTC
D: NA
J: TRBJ2-7
V: TRBV4-1
size: NA

CDR3: CAWSVNRAYTGELFF
DNA: TGTGCCTGGAGTGTAAACAGGGCTTACACCGGGGAGCTGTTTTTT
D: NA
J: TRBJ2-2
V: TRBV30
size: NA

CDR3: CASSSMGPSTEAFF
DNA: TGTGCCAGCAGTTCCATGGGCCCGAGCACTGAAGCTTTCTTT
D: NA
J: TRBJ1-1
V: TRBV6-5
size: NA

CDR3: CASSKVRNAEAFF
DNA: TGTGCCAGCAGTAAGGTCAGGAATGCTGAAGCTTTCTTT
D: NA
J: TRBJ1-1
V: TRBV14
size: few

CDR3: CASSPQRGGRTEAFF
DNA: TGTGCCAGTAGTCCCCAGCGGGGGGGGAGGACTGAAGCTTTCTTT
D: NA
J: TRBJ1-1
V: TRBV19
size: NA

CDR3: CASSYGAGAGTEAFF
DNA: TGTGCCAGCAGTTACGGGGCAGGGGCCGGCACTGAAGCTTTCTTT
D: NA
J: TRBJ1-1
V: TRBV6-6
size: NA

CDR3: CASQGGWNTEAFF
DNA: TGTGCCAGCCAAGGGGGCTGGAACACTGAAGCTTTCTTT
D: TRBD1
J: TRBJ1-1
V: TRBV7-9
size: NA

CDR3: CASSRQLAGGATDTQYF
DNA: TGCGCCAGCAGCCGCCAGCTAGCGGGGGGGGCTACAGATACGCAGTATTTT
D: TRBD2
J: TRBJ2-3
V: TRBV4-1
size: NA

CDR3: CASSPRASSYNEQFF
DNA: TGTGCCAGCAGCCCGCGGGCTAGCTCCTACAATGAGCAGTTCTTC
D: NA
J: TRBJ2-1
V: TRBV7-2
size: NA

CDR3: CASSPGLMRPDTQYF
DNA: TGTGCCAGCAGCCCGGGACTCATGCGCCCAGATACGCAGTATTTT
D: NA
J: TRBJ2-3
V: TRBV6-5
size: NA

CDR3: CASSQAVRRGGTETQYF
DNA: TGTGCCAGCAGCCAAGCTGTAAGGCGGGGGGGCACTGAGACCCAGTACTTC
D: TRBD2
J: TRBJ2-5
V: TRBV3-1/TRBV3-2
size: NA

CDR3: CASSLNRGVNSPLHF
DNA: TGCGCCAGCAGCTTGAACAGGGGAGTTAATTCACCCCTCCACTTT
D: TRBD1
J: TRBJ1-6
V: TRBV5-1
size: once

CDR3: CASSRQGHQPQHF
DNA: TGTGCCAGCAGCCGACAGGGACATCAGCCCCAGCATTTT
D: TRBD1
J: TRBJ1-5
V: TRBV11-2
size: few

CDR3: CASSPGQGNPSQPQHF
DNA: TGCGCCAGCAGCCCGGGACAGGGGAATCCCAGTCAGCCCCAGCATTTT
D: TRBD1
J: TRBJ1-5
V: TRBV5-1
size: NA

CDR3: CASSLNQANYGYTF
DNA: TGTGCCAGCAGCTTAAATCAGGCTAACTATGGCTACACCTTC
D: NA
J: TRBJ1-2
V: TRBV7-9
size: NA

CDR3: CASSWPARRTGQDFNEQFF
DNA: TGCGCCAGCAGCTGGCCCGCCAGAAGGACAGGGCAGGATTTCAATGAGCAGTTCTTC
D: TRBD1
J: TRBJ2-1
V: TRBV5-1
size: NA

CDR3: CASSGAGWREQFF
DNA: TGTGCCAGTAGTGGGGCGGGGTGGCGTGAGCAGTTCTTC
D: NA
J: TRBJ2-1
V: TRBV19
size: NA

CDR3: CASSPIAGKTSYEQYF
DNA: TGTGCCAGCAGTCCGATAGCGGGGAAAACCTCCTACGAGCAGTACTTC
D: TRBD2
J: TRBJ2-7
V: TRBV27
size: NA

CDR3: CASSRTRPGQGIESGELFF
DNA: TGTGCCAGCAGCAGAACAAGACCGGGACAGGGGATTGAGTCCGGGGAGCTGTTTTTT
D: TRBD1
J: TRBJ2-2
V: TRBV9
size: NA

CDR3: CASSRRTRGIGDYGYTF
DNA: TGTGCCAGCAGTAGACGGACAAGGGGAATAGGGGACTATGGCTACACCTTC
D: NA
J: TRBJ1-2
V: TRBV7-9
size: NA

CDR3: CASSWTTGNTEAFF
DNA: TGCGCCAGCAGCTGGACTACAGGGAACACTGAAGCTTTCTTT
D: NA
J: TRBJ1-1
V: TRBV5-1
size: NA

CDR3: CASSLDPGQGRVSNEKLFF
DNA: TGTGCCAGCAGCTTAGACCCGGGACAGGGGCGAGTGTCTAATGAAAAACTGTTTTTT
D: TRBD1
J: TRBJ1-4
V: TRBV7-6
size: NA

CDR3: CAAFRGRGRSPLHF
DNA: TGTGCCGCATTCAGAGGCAGGGGGCGTTCACCCCTCCACTTT
D: TRBD1
J: TRBJ1-6
V: TRBV6-4
size: once

CDR3: CATTGGANVLTF
DNA: TGTGCCACTACGGGGGGGGCCAACGTCCTGACTTTC
D: NA
J: TRBJ2-6
V: TRBV19
size: NA

CDR3: CASDPGGERTQYF
DNA: TGTGCCAGTGATCCAGGTGGGGAGAGGACCCAGTACTTC
D: NA
J: TRBJ2-5
V: TRBV2
size: NA

CDR3: CASSPLGEMSRAFF
DNA: TGTGCCAGCTCACCACTTGGGGAGATGAGTAGAGCTTTCTTT
D: NA
J: TRBJ1-1
V: TRBV18
size: NA

CDR3: CASSYSGGNQPQHF
DNA: TGTGCCAGCAGTTACTCTGGGGGGAATCAGCCCCAGCATTTT
D: NA
J: TRBJ1-5
V: TRBV6-5
size: NA

CDR3: CASSARIYNEQFF
DNA: TGTGCCAGCAGCGCGCGGATCTACAATGAGCAGTTCTTC
D: NA
J: TRBJ2-1
V: TRBV11-2
size: NA

CDR3: CSVGQNSNYGYTF
DNA: TGCAGCGTCGGACAGAACTCTAACTATGGCTACACCTTC
D: NA
J: TRBJ1-2
V: TRBV29-1
size: NA

CDR3: CASSPPGRGEQFF
DNA: TGTGCCAGCAGCCCCCCTGGCAGGGGTGAGCAGTTCTTC
D: NA
J: TRBJ2-1
V: TRBV5-8
size: many

CDR3: CASSKDPWTGNYGYTF
DNA: TGTGCCAGCAGCAAAGACCCATGGACAGGGAACTATGGCTACACCTTC
D: NA
J: TRBJ1-2
V: TRBV21-1
size: once

CDR3: CSFGQGAYNEQFF
DNA: TGCAGCTTTGGACAGGGGGCCTACAATGAGCAGTTCTTC
D: TRBD1
J: TRBJ2-1
V: TRBV29-1
size: NA

CDR3: CASSHGQGQDTQYF
DNA: TGTGCCAGCAGTCACGGACAGGGACAAGATACGCAGTATTTT
D: TRBD1
J: TRBJ2-3
V: TRBV6-5
size: NA

CDR3: CASSLVDRNYGYTF
DNA: TGTGCCAGCAGCTTGGTGGACAGAAACTATGGCTACACCTTC
D: NA
J: TRBJ1-2
V: TRBV5-6
size: few

CDR3: CASSPGQVINEQYF
DNA: TGTGCCAGCAGCCCGGGACAGGTTATCAACGAGCAGTACTTC
D: TRBD1
J: TRBJ2-7
V: TRBV5-6
size: NA

CDR3: CASSLGLAKETQYF
DNA: TGTGCCAGCAGCCTGGGACTAGCGAAAGAGACCCAGTACTTC
D: TRBD2
J: TRBJ2-5
V: TRBV5-6
size: NA

CDR3: CASSWGSDGLRDSPLHF
DNA: TGTGCCAGCAGTTGGGGCTCAGATGGTCTACGAGATTCACCCCTCCACTTT
D: NA
J: TRBJ1-6
V: TRBV11-2
size: once

CDR3: CASSQERTGETGSRMQQFF
DNA: TGTGCCAGCAGCCAAGAGCGTACCGGGGAGACAGGGAGTAGGATGCAGCAGTTCTTC
D: TRBD1
J: TRBJ2-1
V: TRBV14
size: NA

CDR3: CASSGHTTDTQYF
DNA: TGTGCCAGCAGCGGACACACCACAGATACGCAGTATTTT
D: NA
J: TRBJ2-3
V: TRBV7-2
size: NA

CDR3: CASREQGAQFGEKLFF
DNA: TGCGCCAGCCGGGAGCAGGGGGCACAATTTGGGGAAAAACTGTTTTTT
D: TRBD1
J: TRBJ1-4
V: TRBV5-1
size: NA

CDR3: CASSPAGPTGGPLHF
DNA: TGTGCCAGCAGCCCAGCGGGGCCTACAGGGGGACCCCTCCACTTT
D: TRBD1
J: TRBJ1-6
V: TRBV7-2
size: few

CDR3: CASNEGQGADQPQHF
DNA: TGTGCCAGCAACGAAGGACAGGGGGCTGATCAGCCCCAGCATTTT
D: NA
J: TRBJ1-5
V: TRBV21-1
size: NA

CDR3: CASSPAHGAGYEQYF
DNA: TGTGCCAGCAGCCCGGCTCACGGTGCAGGCTACGAGCAGTACTTC
D: NA
J: TRBJ2-7
V: TRBV11-2
size: few